The 21 T cell receptor beta chains reported below all come from one sample, sequenced in a study of T cells after yellow fever vaccination. TCRdb reprocessed the 5' RACE reads with MiXCR, giving one entry per CDR3 protein. The sample has 200,000 to 250,000 distinct CDR3 sequences; approximately 3.2% are singletons. The sequenced sample was CD4+ T cells sorted from PBMCs, obtained 10 days after the yellow fever booster vaccination. The receptors were sampled from a man younger than 35 who received the YFV17D yellow fever vaccine.

This rearrangement joins TRBV7-2 to TRBJ2-7; D may be TRBD2 (5 bases). V lost 2 bases to trimming and J lost 6 bases, with 17 bases between them. The CDR3 loop spans 15 amino acids. In germline, CDR1 is SGHTA, CDR2 FQGNSA. Here the CDR3 DNA reads TGTGCCAGCAGCTTAAATTCCGGGGAAGGGTTCGAGCAGTACTTC. It encodes CASSLNSGEGFEQYF.

This clonotype was detected only a few times. The chain couples TRBV12-3 or TRBV12-4 to TRBJ1-5, with no clear D. The ends were cut back, 6 bases at V and 5 bases at J, with 11 bases in the middle. The CDR3 loop spans 13 amino acids. CDR3 protein: CASRSTEDQPQHF. DNA for the CDR3: TGTGCCAGCAGATCTACAGAGGATCAGCCCCAGCATTTT.

This clonotype has more than one count but fewer than ten. The V gene is TRBV11-2, the J gene TRBJ2-5, with 11 bases lining up with TRBD2. Germline V gives CDR1 SGHAT, CDR2 FQNNGV. CDR3 length equals 16 residues. With V trimmed by 6 bases and J by 2 bases, 8 bases remained unmatched. CDR3: CASRPAGTSGQETQYF. CDR3 sequence (DNA): TGTGCCAGCAGACCCGCCGGGACTAGCGGTCAAGAGACCCAGTACTTC.

This clonotype came up a few times. The chain joins TRBV10-3 to TRBJ1-4, with D maybe TRBD1 (5 bases). Trimming took off 0 bases at V and 6 bases at J, with 11 bases between the two ends. CDR1 is ENHRY, CDR2 SYGVKD, per germline. The CDR3 is 15 residues long. CDR3 bases: TGTGCCATCAGTGAGTCGGTGTTGGGGCATGAAAAACTGTTTTTT. It translates to CAISESVLGHEKLFF.

The chain employs TRBV20-1 and TRBJ1-6, with D unclear. The CDR3 is made up of 16 amino acids. The germline V gene encodes CDR1 DFQATT and CDR2 SNEGSKA (reference sequence). V lost 2 bases, J lost 7 bases, and 18 bases lay in between. The CDR3 here is CSARSPALGPNSPLHF. The CDR3 DNA is TGCAGTGCTAGAAGCCCCGCGCTGGGCCCCAATTCACCCCTCCACTTT.

Many counts were recorded for this clonotype. At one of its ends the junction is not consistent with the germline gene, which may arise from a read error. The chain is built from TRBV4-1 and TRBJ1-3; D may be TRBD1 (6 bases). Germline CDR1 is MGHRA and CDR2 is YSYEKL. The CDR3 spans 13 residues. CDR3: CASSRGHGDTIYF. The DNA of the CDR3 is TGCGCCAGCAGCCGGGGACATGGAGACACCATATATTTT.

In this sample, this clonotype turned up many times. The chain is built from TRBV5-1 and TRBJ2-6; TRBD1 might be the D (6 bases). Germline V CDR1 and CDR2: SGHRS, YFSETQ. V was shortened by 3 bases and J by 2 bases, with 18 bases between the two germline ends. This CDR3 spans 18 amino acids. CDR3 DNA: TGCGCCAGCAGCTCAGTGTCCCTGGGGGCGGCTGGGGCCAACGTCCTGACTTTC. It yields the protein CASSSVSLGAAGANVLTF.

This clonotype was observed at least ten times. The J gene is TRBJ1-5, the V gene TRBV6-5, with TRBD1 matching over 7 bases. This CDR3 has 12 amino acids. The germline CDR1 and CDR2 sequences are MNHEY and SVGAGI. Trimming at V came to 6 bases and at J to 4 bases, leaving 0 bases not matched to a gene. This CDR3 is CASRTGNQPQHF. For the CDR3, the DNA is TGTGCCAGCAGGACAGGGAATCAGCCCCAGCATTTT.

This clonotype was detected only a few times. The rearrangement links TRBV7-2 to TRBJ2-1; 10 bases match TRBD2. CDR1 and CDR2 from the germline V gene are SGHTA and FQGNSA. There are 19 residues in the CDR3. Germline trimming cut 4 bases from V and 7 bases from J; bases unmatched to any gene: 19. The CDR3 loop is CASSSRSGGGAGGRNEQFF. The CDR3 bases are TGTGCCAGCAGCTCCCGAAGCGGAGGCGGAGCGGGGGGGCGGAATGAGCAGTTCTTC.

This clonotype has only a few counts. V is TRBV7-9 and J is TRBJ1-1; a weak D match, TRBD1 (6 bases). The CDR3 is made up of 15 amino acids. The germline V gene has CDR1 SEHNR and CDR2 FQNEAQ (reference sequence). The V gene lost 3 bases and the J gene lost 4 bases, with 15 bases spanning the gap. The CDR3 DNA follows: TGTGCCAGCAGCTTGATATCAGGGGTTTCCACTGAAGCTTTCTTT. Its protein product is CASSLISGVSTEAFF.

In this sample, this clonotype turned up a few times. This chain uses TRBV5-1 with TRBJ1-1; 9 bases agree with TRBD1. The junction had 7 bases not matched to a gene; V was cut back by 4 bases and J by 3 bases. The germline CDR1 and CDR2 sequences are SGHRS and YFSETQ. This CDR3 comprises 15 residues. The CDR3, as DNA: TGCGCCAGCAGCCGGGACAGGGCAGGAGACACTGAAGCTTTCTTT. It codes for CASSRDRAGDTEAFF. The complete variable domain, with remaining parts taken from reference TRBV5-1 and TRBJ1-1, reads KAGVTQTPRYLIKTRGQQVTLSCSPISGHRSVSWYQQTPGQGLQFLFEYFSETQRNKGNFPGRFSGRQFSNSRSEMNVSTLELGDSALYLCASSRDRAGDTEAFFGQGTRLTVV.

This clonotype was recorded many times. The CDR3 is CASSVNGGTEETQYF. The DNA for the CDR3 is TGTGCCAGCAGCGTGAATGGAGGGACGGAGGAGACCCAGTACTTC. This chain connects TRBV9 to TRBJ2-5, with D possibly being TRBD2 (6 bases). This CDR3 contains 15 residues. The germline V gene encodes CDR1 SGDLS and CDR2 YYNGEE. The ends were cut back, 2 bases at V and 5 bases at J, with 16 bases in the middle.

The rearrangement uses TRBV19 and TRBJ1-6, with no clear D. V lost 3 bases to trimming and J lost 7 bases, with 10 bases between them. CDR1 and CDR2 (germline): LNHDA, SQIVND (reference sequence). This CDR3 comprises 14 residues. DNA of the CDR3: TGTGCCAGTAGTATCGAGCGGACCAATTCACCCCTCCACTTT. It is translated as CASSIERTNSPLHF.

The chain joins TRBV4-3 to TRBJ2-5; D might be TRBD1 (6 bases). The CDR3 sequence is 15 residues long. V lost 2 bases and J lost 0, with 10 bases in between. From germline, CDR1 is LGHNA and CDR2 YSLEER. The CDR3 protein is CASSQSQGYQETQYF. The CDR3 nucleotides read TGCGCCAGCAGCCAATCACAGGGCTACCAAGAGACCCAGTACTTC.

This clonotype has only a few counts. V usage is TRBV11-3 and J usage is TRBJ2-1; 11 bases align to TRBD2. The trim removed 5 bases at V and 7 bases at J, leaving 4 bases unmatched. This CDR3 is 14 amino acids long. Germline lookup yields CDR1 SGHNT and CDR2 YENEEA. The CDR3 DNA sequence: TGTGCCAGCAGCCCTAGGACTAGCGGGAATGAGCAGTTCTTC. It translates to CASSPRTSGNEQFF.

This clonotype has more than one count but fewer than ten. The chain joins TRBV28 to TRBJ2-7; 8 bases agree with TRBD1. CDR1 is MDHEN, CDR2 SYDVKM, per germline. The CDR3 length is 14 residues. After removal of 8 bases from V and 3 bases from J, the junction contained 9 bases not matched to a gene. The CDR3, as DNA: TGTGCCAGCTCCGCCGGGACAGGATACTACGAGCAGTACGTC. Translation: CASSAGTGYYEQYV.

V is TRBV4-2 and J is TRBJ1-6; D is undetermined. V was pared by 0 bases and J by 7 bases, with 16 bases between. This CDR3 has 17 amino acids. Germline-derived CDR1 and CDR2 are LGHNA and YNFKEQ. CDR3 protein: CASSQDIPQVTNSPLHF. The CDR3 region has the DNA TGTGCCAGCAGCCAAGATATTCCGCAGGTTACGAATTCACCCCTCCACTTT.

The rearrangement links TRBV27 to TRBJ2-1, with 12 bases matching TRBD2. CDR3 length equals 16 residues. Germline trimming cut 3 bases from V and 5 bases from J; bases unmatched to any gene: 5. Germline values: CDR1 MNHEY, CDR2 SMNVEV (reference sequence). The CDR3 here is CASSFGLAGRHNEQFF. As DNA, the CDR3 is TGTGCCAGCAGTTTCGGACTAGCGGGGAGACACAATGAGCAGTTCTTC.

This clonotype has a count of ten or more. The chain links TRBV2 to TRBJ2-3; unclear D gene. Germline lookup yields CDR1 SNHLY and CDR2 FYNNEI. This CDR3 is built from 12 residues. Between the trimmed V and J ends, which lost 6 bases and 6 bases, there was a span of 10 bases. The CDR3: CASRAEVDTQYF. As DNA, the CDR3 is TGTGCCAGCAGGGCAGAGGTGGATACGCAGTATTTT.

This clonotype was observed at least ten times. V is TRBV20-1 and J is TRBJ2-3, with D tentatively TRBD2 (6 bases). Germline values: CDR1 DFQATT, CDR2 SNEGSKA (reference sequence). Trimming took off 5 bases at V and 0 bases at J, with 9 bases between the two ends. The CDR3 contains 13 residues. CDR3 in amino acids: CSAGEVSTDTQYF. The CDR3 coding sequence is TGCAGTGCTGGGGAGGTTAGCACAGATACGCAGTATTTT.

This clonotype was observed a handful of times. The chain couples TRBV3-1 to TRBJ2-7, with D tentatively TRBD1 (5 bases). Trimming removed 3 bases at V and 6 bases at J, with 6 bases between. This CDR3 spans 11 amino acids. CDR1 is LGHDT and CDR2 is YNNKEL in the germline V gene (reference sequence). CDR3 nucleotide sequence: TGTGCCAGCAGCCAGGGGCCCGAGCAGTACTTC. Protein: CASSQGPEQYF.